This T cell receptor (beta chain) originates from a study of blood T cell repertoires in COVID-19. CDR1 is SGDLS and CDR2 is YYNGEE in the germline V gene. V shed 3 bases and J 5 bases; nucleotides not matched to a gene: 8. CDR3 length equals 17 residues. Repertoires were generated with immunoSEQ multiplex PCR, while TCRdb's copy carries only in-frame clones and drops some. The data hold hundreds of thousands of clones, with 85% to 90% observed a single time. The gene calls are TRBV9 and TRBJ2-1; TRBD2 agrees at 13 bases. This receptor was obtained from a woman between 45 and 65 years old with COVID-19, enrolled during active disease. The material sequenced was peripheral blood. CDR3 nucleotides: TGTGCCAGCAGCGCGACACCCGGGACTAGCGGGAACAATGAGCAGTTCTTC. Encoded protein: CASSATPGTSGNNEQFF. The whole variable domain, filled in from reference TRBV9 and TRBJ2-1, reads DSGVTQTPKHLITATGQRVTLRCSPRSGDLSVYWYQQSLDQGLQFLIQYYNGEERAKGNILERFSAQQFPDLHSELNLSSLELGDSALYFCASSATPGTSGNNEQFFGPGTRLTVL.